This TCR beta chain originates from a study of blood T cell repertoires in COVID-19. This table comes from immunoSEQ multiplex PCR, and its TCRdb copy is limited to in-frame clones, with some not included. This sample has roughly 250,000 clones; almost 85% occur once, and the top ten carry under 2%. Germline-derived CDR1 and CDR2 are MDHEN and SYDVKM. This CDR3 contains 15 residues. The V segment lost 6 bases and the J segment 2 bases; nucleotides outside the gene matches: 5. This receptor was obtained from a woman of 80 years or more with acute or convalescent COVID-19. The J gene is TRBJ2-7, the V gene TRBV28, with 12 bases lining up with TRBD2. The material sequenced was peripheral blood. The CDR3: CASRKLAGGPYEQYF. CDR3 coding DNA: TGTGCCAGCAGAAAACTAGCGGGGGGACCCTACGAGCAGTACTTC.